Here is one T cell receptor (beta chain) with its context. Researchers took lesional scalp punch biopsies and peripheral blood from people who were alopecia areata patients. Following RNA extraction, reverse transcription yielded cDNA that acted as the sequencing template. Method: immunoSEQ multiplex PCR; TCRdb's copy keeps in-frame clones and lacks some. This sample has over 120,000 clones, with under 60% found just once. The V end lost 1 base, the J end lost 1 base, and 13 bases lay between the germline ends. The CDR3 sequence is 16 residues long. CDR1 is SGHTA and CDR2 is FQGNSA in the germline V gene. This sample was taken from a study of CD8+ T cells in alopecia areata. Study overall: For the treated group, dosing was oral tofacitinib at 5 to 10 mg twice daily.

The sample here was CD4+ T cells sorted from blood, taken at week 0. This chain links TRBV7-2 with TRBJ1-1; D is unresolved. This sequence was found in a human donor with alopecia areata. In DNA form, the CDR3 reads TGTGCCAGCAGCTTAGGGGGAGCGTGGGCGAACACTGAAGCTTTCTTT. Its protein is CASSLGGAWANTEAFF.